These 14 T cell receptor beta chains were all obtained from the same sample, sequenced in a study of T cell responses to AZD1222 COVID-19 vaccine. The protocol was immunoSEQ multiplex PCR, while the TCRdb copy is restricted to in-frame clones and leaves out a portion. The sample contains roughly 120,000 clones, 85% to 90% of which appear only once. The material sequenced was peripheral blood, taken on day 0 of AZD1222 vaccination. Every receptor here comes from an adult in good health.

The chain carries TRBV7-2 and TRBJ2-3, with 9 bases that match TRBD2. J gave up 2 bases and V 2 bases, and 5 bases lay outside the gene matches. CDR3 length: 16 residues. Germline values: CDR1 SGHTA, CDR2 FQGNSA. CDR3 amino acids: CASSLWASGNTDTQYF. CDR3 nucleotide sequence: TGTGCCAGCAGCTTATGGGCTAGCGGGAACACAGATACGCAGTATTTT.

CDR3 sequence (DNA): TGTGCCAGCAGCTCGAGAACTGGACAGGAGCAGTACTTC. This codes for CASSSRTGQEQYF. The V call is TRBV7-9, the J call TRBJ2-7; possibly TRBD1 for D (6 bases). V lost 4 bases and J lost 7, with 14 bases in between. This CDR3 comprises 13 residues. Germline V gene lookup returns CDR1 SEHNR and CDR2 FQNEAQ (reference sequence).

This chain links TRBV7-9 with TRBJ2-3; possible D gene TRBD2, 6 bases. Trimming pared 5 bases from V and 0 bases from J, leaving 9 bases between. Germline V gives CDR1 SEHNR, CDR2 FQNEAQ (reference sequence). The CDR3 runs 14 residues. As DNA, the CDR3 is TGTGCCAGCAGCCGCGGGGACAGCACAGATACGCAGTATTTT. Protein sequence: CASSRGDSTDTQYF.

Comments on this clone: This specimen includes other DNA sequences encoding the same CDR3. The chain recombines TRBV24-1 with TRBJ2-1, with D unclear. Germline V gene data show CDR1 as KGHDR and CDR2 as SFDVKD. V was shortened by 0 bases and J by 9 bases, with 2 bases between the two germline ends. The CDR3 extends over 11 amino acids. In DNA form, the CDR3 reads TGTGCCACCAGTGATTTGCGTGAGCAGTTCTTC. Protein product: CATSDLREQFF.

The CDR3 protein is CASSQDGPDTQYF. In DNA, the CDR3 is TGTGCCAGCAGCCAAGATGGTCCAGATACGCAGTATTTT. This rearrangement joins TRBV3-1 (or the pseudogene TRBV3-2) to TRBJ2-3, with D unresolved. Germline CDR1 reads LGHDT; CDR2 reads YNNKEL (reference sequence). The CDR3 covers 13 residues. Trimming stripped 0 bases from V and 4 bases from J, with 5 bases between.

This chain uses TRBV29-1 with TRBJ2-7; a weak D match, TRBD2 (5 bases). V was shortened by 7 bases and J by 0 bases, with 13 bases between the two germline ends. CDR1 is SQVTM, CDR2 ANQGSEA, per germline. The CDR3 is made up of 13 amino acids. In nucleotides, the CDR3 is TGCAGCGCCCGGGTTGGGAGCTCCTACGAGCAGTACTTC. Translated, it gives CSARVGSSYEQYF.

The CDR3 nucleotides read TGCAGCGTTGTCCTTCGGGCTGCCTACGAGCAGTACTTC. Translation gives CSVVLRAAYEQYF. The chain carries TRBV29-1 and TRBJ2-7, with D uncertain. The germline V and J ends were trimmed by 4 bases and 2 bases, with 12 bases remaining between them. Per the germline V gene, CDR1 is SQVTM and CDR2 is ANQGSEA. This CDR3 region has 13 residues.

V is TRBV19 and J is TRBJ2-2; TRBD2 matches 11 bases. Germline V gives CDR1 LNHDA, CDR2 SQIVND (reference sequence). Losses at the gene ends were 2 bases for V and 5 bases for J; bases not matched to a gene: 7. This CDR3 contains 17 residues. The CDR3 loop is CASSIFSGRDWTGELFF. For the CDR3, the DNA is TGTGCCAGTAGTATATTTAGCGGGAGGGATTGGACCGGGGAGCTGTTTTTT.

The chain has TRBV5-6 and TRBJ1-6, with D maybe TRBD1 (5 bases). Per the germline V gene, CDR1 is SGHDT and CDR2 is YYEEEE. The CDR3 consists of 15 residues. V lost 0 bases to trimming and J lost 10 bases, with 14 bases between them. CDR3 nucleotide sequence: TGTGCCAGCAGCTTGGGTGAGGTTTGGGGGTCACCCCTCCACTTT. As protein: CASSLGEVWGSPLHF.

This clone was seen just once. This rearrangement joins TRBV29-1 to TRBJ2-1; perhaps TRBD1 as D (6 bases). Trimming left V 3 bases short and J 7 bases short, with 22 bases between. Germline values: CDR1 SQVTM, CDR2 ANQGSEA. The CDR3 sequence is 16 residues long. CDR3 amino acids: CSVEGAGVGLLNEQFF. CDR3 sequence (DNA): TGCAGCGTTGAGGGGGCAGGGGTGGGTCTCTTGAATGAGCAGTTCTTC.

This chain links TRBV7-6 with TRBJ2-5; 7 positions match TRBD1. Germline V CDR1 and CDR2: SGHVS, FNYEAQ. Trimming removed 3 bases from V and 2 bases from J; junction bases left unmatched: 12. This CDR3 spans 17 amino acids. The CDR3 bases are TGTGCCAGCAGCTTGAGTGCTTGGACAGGTCGACAAGAGACCCAGTACTTC. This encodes CASSLSAWTGRQETQYF.

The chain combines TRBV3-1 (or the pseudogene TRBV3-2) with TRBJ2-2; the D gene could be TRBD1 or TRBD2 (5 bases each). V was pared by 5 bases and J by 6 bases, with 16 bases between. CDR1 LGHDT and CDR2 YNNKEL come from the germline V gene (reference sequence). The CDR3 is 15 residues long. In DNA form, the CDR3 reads TGTGCCAGCAGCGAAGGGGTTAGGGGAGCCGGGGAGCTGTTTTTT. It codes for CASSEGVRGAGELFF.

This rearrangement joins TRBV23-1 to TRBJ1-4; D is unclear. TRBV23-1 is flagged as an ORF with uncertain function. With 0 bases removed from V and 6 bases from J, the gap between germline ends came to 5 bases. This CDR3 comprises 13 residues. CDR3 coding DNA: TGCGCCAGCAGTCAATCAATCGATGAAAAACTGTTTTTT. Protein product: CASSQSIDEKLFF.

The CDR3 loop is CASSPRTGFYTEAFF. CDR3 nucleotides: TGTGCCAGCTCACCTAGGACAGGATTTTACACTGAAGCTTTCTTT. The chain joins TRBV18 to TRBJ1-1, with TRBD1 identical over 7 bases. With 3 bases clipped from V and 3 bases from J, the junction kept 7 bases outside the gene matches. Germline V gene sequence: CDR1 KGHSH, CDR2 LQKENI. The CDR3 length is 15 residues.